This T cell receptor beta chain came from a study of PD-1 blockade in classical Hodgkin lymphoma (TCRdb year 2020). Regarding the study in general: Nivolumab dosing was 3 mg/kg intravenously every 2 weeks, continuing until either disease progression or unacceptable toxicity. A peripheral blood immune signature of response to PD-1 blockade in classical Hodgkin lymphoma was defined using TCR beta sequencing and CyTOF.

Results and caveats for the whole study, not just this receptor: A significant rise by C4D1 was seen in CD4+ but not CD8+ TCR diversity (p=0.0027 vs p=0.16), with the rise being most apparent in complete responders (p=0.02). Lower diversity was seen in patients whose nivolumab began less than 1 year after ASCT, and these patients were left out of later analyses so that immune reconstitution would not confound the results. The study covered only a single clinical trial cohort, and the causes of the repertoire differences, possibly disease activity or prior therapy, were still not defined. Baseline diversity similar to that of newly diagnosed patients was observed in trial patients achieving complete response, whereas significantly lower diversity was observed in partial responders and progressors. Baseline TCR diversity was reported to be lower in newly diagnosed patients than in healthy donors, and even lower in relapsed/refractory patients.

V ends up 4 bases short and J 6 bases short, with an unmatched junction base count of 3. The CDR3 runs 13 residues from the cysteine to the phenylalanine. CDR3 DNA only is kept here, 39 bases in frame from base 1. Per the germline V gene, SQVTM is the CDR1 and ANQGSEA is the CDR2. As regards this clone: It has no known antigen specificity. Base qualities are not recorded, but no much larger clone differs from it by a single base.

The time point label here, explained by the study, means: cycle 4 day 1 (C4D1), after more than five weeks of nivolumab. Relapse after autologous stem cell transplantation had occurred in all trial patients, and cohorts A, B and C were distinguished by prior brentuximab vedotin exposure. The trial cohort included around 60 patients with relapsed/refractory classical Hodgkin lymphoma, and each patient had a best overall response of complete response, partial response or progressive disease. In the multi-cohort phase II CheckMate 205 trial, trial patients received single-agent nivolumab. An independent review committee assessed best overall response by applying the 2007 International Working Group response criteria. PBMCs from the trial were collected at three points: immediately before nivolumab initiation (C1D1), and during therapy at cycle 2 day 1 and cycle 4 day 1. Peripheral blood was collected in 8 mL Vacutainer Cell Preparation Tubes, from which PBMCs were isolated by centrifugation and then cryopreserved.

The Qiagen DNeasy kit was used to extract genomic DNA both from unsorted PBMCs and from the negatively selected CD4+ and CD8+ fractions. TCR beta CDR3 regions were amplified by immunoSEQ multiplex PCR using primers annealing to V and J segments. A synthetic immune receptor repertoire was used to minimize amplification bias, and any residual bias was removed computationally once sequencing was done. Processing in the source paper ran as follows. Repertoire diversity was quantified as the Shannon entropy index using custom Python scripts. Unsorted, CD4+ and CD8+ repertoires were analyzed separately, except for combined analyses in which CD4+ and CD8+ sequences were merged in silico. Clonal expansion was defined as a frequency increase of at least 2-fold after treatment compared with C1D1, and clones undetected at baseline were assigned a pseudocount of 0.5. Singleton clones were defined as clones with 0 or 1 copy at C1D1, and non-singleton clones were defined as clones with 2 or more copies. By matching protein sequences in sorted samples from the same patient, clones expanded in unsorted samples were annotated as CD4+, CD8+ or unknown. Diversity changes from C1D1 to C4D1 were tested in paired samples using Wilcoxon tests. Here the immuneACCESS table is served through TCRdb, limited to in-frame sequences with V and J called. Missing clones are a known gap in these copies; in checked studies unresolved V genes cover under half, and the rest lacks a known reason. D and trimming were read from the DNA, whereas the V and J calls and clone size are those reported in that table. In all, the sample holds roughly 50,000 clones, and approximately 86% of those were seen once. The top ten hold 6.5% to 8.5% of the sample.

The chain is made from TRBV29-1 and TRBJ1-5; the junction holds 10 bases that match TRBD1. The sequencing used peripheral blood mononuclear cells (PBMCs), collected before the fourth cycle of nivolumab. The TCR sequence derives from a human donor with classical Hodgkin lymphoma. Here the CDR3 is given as CSVGQGAGQPQHF. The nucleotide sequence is TGCAGCGTTGGACAGGGGGCTGGTCAGCCCCAGCATTTT.